Reported below is one TCR beta chain. V shed 1 base and J shed 4 bases, with 7 bases lying between them. Germline CDR1 and CDR2: LNHNV and YYDKDF (reference sequence). The CDR3 consists of 13 residues. This specimen comes from a study of radiotherapy plus CTLA-4 blockade in lung cancer. Measured with immunoSEQ multiplex PCR; TCRdb has only the in-frame clones, and not every one. The data show 40,000 to 55,000 clones, more than 70% seen once. The specimen was peripheral blood, collected from a patient treated with radiotherapy plus ipilimumab. The source of this sequence is a human donor with non-small cell lung cancer whose response to radiotherapy plus ipilimumab could not be evaluated. The rearrangement links TRBV15 to TRBJ2-5; no definite D call. The CDR3 sequence: CATSRGGLETQYF. In nucleotides, the CDR3 is TGTGCCACCAGCAGAGGCGGTTTAGAGACCCAGTACTTC.